This TCR beta chain was captured by sequencing in a study of T cell repertoires in cytomegalovirus infection. For the study at large: Carrying CMV and the relevant HLA type showed in public TCR beta signatures.

This clonotype was observed many times. Its antigen is undetermined. Study-wide results and caveats: HLA-C-restricted TCR beta clonotypes specific for CMV led the ex vivo response.

Trimming left V 6 bases short and J 1 base short, with 12 bases between. The CDR3 totals 14 residues. The V gene's germline CDR1 is SGHTA and CDR2 FQGNSA. Using its own MiXCR run on the reads, TCRdb lists one record per CDR3 protein. The sample holds some 320,000 distinct CDR3 sequences, around a tenth seen once. The sequenced sample was PBMCs. The TCR comes from a human donor in good health (CMV status not recorded). Some clones in this sample may be carry-over from other donors' samples. The chain uses TRBV7-2 and TRBJ1-2; TRBD1 might be the D (6 bases). The CDR3 loop is CASSLMDSNYGYTF. DNA for the CDR3: TGTGCCAGCAGTCTAATGGACAGTAACTATGGCTACACCTTC.